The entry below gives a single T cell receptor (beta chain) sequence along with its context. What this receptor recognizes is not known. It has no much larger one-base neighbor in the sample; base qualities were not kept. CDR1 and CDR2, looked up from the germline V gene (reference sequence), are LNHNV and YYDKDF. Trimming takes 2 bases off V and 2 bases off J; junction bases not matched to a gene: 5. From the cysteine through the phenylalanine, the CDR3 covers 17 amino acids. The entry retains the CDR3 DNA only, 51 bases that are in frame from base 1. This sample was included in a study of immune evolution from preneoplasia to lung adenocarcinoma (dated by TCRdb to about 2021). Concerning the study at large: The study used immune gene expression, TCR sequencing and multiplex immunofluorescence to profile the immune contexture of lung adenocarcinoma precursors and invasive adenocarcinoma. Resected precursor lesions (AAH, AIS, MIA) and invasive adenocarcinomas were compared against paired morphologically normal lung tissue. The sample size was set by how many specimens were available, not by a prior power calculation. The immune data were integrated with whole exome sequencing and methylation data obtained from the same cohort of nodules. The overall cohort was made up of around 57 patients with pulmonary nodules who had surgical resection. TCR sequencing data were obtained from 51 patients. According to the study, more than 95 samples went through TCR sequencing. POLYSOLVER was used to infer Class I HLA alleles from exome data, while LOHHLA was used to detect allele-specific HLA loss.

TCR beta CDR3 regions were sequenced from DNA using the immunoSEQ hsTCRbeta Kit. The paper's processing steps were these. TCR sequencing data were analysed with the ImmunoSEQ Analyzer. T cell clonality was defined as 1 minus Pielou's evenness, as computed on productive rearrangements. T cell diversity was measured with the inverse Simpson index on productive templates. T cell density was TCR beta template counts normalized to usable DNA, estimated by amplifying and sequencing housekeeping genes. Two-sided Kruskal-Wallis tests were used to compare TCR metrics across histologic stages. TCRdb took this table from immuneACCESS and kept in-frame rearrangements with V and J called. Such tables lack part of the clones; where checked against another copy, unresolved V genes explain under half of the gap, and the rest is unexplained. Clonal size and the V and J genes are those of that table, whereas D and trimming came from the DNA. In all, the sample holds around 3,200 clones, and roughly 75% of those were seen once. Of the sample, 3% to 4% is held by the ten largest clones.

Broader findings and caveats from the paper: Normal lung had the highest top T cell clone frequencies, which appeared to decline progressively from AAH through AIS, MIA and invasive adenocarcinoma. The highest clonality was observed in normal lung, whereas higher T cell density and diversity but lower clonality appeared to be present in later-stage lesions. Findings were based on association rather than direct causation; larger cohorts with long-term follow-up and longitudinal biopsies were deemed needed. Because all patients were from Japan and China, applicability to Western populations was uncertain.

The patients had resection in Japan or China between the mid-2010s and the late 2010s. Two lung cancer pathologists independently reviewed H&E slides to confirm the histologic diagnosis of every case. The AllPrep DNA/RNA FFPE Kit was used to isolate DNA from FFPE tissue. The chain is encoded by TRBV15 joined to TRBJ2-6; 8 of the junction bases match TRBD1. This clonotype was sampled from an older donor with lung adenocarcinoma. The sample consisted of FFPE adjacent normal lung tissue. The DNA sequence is TGTGCCACCAGCAGACAGGACAGGGTAACTGGGGCCAACGTCCTGACTTTC. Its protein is CATSRQDRVTGANVLTF.